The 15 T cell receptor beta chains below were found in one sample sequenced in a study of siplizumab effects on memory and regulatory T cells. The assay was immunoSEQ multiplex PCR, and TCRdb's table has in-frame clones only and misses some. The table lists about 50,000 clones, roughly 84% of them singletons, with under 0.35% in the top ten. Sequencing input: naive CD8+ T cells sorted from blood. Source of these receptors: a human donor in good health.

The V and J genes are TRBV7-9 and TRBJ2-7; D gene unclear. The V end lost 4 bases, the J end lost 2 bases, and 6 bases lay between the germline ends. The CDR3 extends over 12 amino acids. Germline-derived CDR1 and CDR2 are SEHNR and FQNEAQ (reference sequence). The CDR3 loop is CASSSDPYEQYF. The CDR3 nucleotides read TGTGCCAGCAGCTCCGACCCCTACGAGCAGTACTTC.

CDR3 protein: CASSQTSGGLADTQYF. CDR3 nucleotide sequence: TGTGCCAGCAGCCAGACTAGCGGCGGGCTGGCAGATACGCAGTATTTT. The rearrangement uses TRBV14 and TRBJ2-3; the match to TRBD2 covers 9 bases. After removal of 3 bases from V and 4 bases from J, the junction contained 8 bases not matched to a gene. This CDR3 is 16 amino acids long. Germline CDR1 is SGHDN and CDR2 is FVKESK.

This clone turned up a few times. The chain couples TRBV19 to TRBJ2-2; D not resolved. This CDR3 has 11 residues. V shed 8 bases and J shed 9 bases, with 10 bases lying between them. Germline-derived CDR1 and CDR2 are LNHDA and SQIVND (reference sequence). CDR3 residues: CASGSLRELFF. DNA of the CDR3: TGTGCCAGTGGGTCGCTTAGGGAGCTGTTTTTT.

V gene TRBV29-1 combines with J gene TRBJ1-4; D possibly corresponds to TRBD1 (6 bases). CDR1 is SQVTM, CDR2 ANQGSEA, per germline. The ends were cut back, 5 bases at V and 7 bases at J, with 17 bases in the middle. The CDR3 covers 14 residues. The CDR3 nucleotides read TGCAGCGTTAACAGGGACGCAACAGGTGAAAAACTGTTTTTT. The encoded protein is CSVNRDATGEKLFF.

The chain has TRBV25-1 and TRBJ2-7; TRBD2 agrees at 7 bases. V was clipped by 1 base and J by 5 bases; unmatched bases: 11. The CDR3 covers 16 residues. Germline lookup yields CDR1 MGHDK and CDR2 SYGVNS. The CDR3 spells CASSESSGGSKNEQYF. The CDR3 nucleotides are TGTGCCAGCAGTGAATCATCGGGCGGGAGTAAGAACGAGCAGTACTTC.

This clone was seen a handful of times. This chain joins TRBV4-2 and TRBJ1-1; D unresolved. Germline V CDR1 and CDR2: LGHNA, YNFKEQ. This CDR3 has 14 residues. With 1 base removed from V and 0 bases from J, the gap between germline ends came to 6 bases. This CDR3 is CASSQVGLNTEAFF. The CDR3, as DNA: TGTGCCAGCAGCCAAGTAGGATTGAACACTGAAGCTTTCTTT.

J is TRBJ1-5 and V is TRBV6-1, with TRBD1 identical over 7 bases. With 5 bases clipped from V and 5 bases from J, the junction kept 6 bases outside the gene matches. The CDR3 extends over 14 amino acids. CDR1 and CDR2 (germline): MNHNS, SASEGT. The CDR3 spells CASSKGQSDQPQHF. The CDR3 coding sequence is TGTGCCAGCAGTAAGGGACAGTCGGATCAGCCCCAGCATTTT.

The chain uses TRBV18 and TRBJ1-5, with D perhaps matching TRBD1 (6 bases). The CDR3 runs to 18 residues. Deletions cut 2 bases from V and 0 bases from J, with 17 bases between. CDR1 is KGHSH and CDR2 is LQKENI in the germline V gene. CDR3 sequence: CASSPSGALGYSNQPQHF. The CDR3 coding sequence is TGTGCCAGCTCACCATCAGGGGCCCTAGGGTATAGCAATCAGCCCCAGCATTTT.

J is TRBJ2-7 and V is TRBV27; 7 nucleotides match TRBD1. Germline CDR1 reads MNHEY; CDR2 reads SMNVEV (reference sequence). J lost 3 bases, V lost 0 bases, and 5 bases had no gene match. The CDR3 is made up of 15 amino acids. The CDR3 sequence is CASSLSKTGYYEQYF. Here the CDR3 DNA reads TGTGCCAGCAGTTTATCGAAGACAGGGTACTACGAGCAGTACTTC.

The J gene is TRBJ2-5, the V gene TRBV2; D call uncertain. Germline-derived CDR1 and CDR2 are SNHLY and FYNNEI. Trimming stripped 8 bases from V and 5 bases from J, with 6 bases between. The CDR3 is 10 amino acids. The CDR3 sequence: CASGRETQYF. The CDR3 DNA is TGTGCCAGCGGCCGGGAGACCCAGTACTTC.

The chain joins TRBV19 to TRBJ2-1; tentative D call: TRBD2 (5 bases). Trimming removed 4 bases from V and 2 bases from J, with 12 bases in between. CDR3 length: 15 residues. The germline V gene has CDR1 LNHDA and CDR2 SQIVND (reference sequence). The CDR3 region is CASSTGLPPYNEQFF. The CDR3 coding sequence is TGTGCCAGTAGTACCGGACTGCCCCCCTACAATGAGCAGTTCTTC.

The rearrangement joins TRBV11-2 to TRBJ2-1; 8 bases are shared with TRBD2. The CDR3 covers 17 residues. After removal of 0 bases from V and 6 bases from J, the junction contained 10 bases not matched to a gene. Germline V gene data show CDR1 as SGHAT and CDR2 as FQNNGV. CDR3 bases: TGTGCCAGCAGCTTAGAAACACGCCTAGCGGGTTTCAATGAGCAGTTCTTC. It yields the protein CASSLETRLAGFNEQFF.

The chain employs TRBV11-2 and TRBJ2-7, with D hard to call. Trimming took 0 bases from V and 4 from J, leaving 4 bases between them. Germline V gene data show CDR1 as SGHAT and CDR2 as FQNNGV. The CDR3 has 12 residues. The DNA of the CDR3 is TGTGCCAGCAGCTTAGACGCGTACGAGCAGTACTTC. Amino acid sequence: CASSLDAYEQYF. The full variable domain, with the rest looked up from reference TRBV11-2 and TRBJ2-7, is EAGVAQSPRYKIIEKRQSVAFWCNPISGHATLYWYQQILGQGPKLLIQFQNNGVVDDSQLPKDRFSAERLKGVDSTLKIQPAKLEDSAVYLCASSLDAYEQYFGPGTRLTVT.

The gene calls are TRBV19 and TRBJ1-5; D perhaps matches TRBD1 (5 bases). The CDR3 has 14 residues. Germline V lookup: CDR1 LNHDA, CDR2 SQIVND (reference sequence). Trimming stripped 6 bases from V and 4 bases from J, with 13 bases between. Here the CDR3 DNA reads TGTGCCAGTAGCCACCAGGGAGCGAATCAGCCCCAGCATTTT. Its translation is CASSHQGANQPQHF.

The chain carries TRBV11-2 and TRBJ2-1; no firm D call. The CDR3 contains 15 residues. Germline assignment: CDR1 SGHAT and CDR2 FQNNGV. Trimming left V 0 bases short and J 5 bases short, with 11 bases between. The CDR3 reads CASSLDLTLNNEQFF. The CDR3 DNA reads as TGTGCCAGCAGCTTAGATCTAACTCTTAACAATGAGCAGTTCTTC.